This entry concerns a single TCR beta chain. The sample holds a few counts of this clonotype. Its antigen is unknown. Nothing much larger sits one base from this clone, and base qualities are not available. TCR beta CDR3 regions were amplified from RNA transcripts for repertoire sequencing. HTBI primers and the Qiagen OneStep RT-PCR kit were used in a first-round RT-PCR, which was followed by a second-round multiplex PCR, size selection and purification. Libraries were sequenced on an Illumina HiSeq2000 using paired-end 100 bp reads. The paper's data handling went like this. Reads were processed with SOAPnuke, discarding reads with adapters, uncalled bases, mean Phred below 15, or no exact constant-primer or identifier match. COPE v1.2.5 was used to merge high-quality paired reads. Clonotypes were defined as unique nucleotide sequences and were aligned to IMGT TRB V, D and J references using MiTCR v1.1. Analysis was restricted to V-J combinations with a frequency above 0.0001, which covered roughly 99% of repertoires. A TCR clonal expansion and chaos score per V-J combination was defined as the ratio of F50 clonal expansion to chaos observed in the TCRdist matrix. Features were reduced by Welch's t-statistics and random forest to about a dozen V-J combinations, which fed a naive Bayes classifier. The Morisita-Horn index was used to measure how similar the thyroid and blood repertoires were. TCRdb cleaned the public reads at Q25 with fastp, built clones with MiXCR and kept in-frame beta chains. Rows with one shared CDR3 protein collapse into an entry with the most common genes and DNA. The authors' filters were not applied to this entry. This sample gives about 480,000 distinct CDR3 sequences in total; around 15% of them show up just once. About a tenth of the sample rests with the top ten.

These data are taken from a study of Graves' ophthalmopathy and Graves' hyperthyroidism (dated by TCRdb to 2016 to 2019). With regard to the full study: Peripheral blood samples were taken at the time of initial diagnosis, before any treatment was given. To tell Graves' ophthalmopathy apart from Graves' hyperthyroidism, and to predict which patients would progress to ophthalmopathy, the study relied on TCR beta repertoire signatures. In total, 135 blood samples were TCR-sequenced: fewer than 50 ophthalmopathy, approximately 80 hyperthyroidism and approximately 17 hyperthyroidism-to-ophthalmopathy patients. A discovery set of 90 to 100 patients (about 45 ophthalmopathy, under 65 stable hyperthyroidism) was enrolled to explore V-J signatures distinguishing ophthalmopathy from hyperthyroidism. An independent validation cohort was composed of 18 hyperthyroidism patients and around 16 patients who later progressed from hyperthyroidism to ophthalmopathy. In roughly 6 hyperthyroidism patients, the T-cell repertoires found in thyroid tissue were compared with those found in blood. Once sampling was done, hyperthyroidism patients were given methimazole at a starting dose of 30 mg daily, while ophthalmopathy patients were given high-dose intravenous methylprednisolone. For training and testing, the roughly 97 patients in the discovery cohort were randomly divided in a 7:3 ratio. Points the paper makes about the study in general: No statistical method was used to predetermine the sample size, and group allocation was not hidden from the investigators. Ophthalmopathy was separated from stable hyperthyroidism by the 13-signature model with 85% to 90% sensitivity and roughly 82% specificity in cross-validation and with 80%/75% in the test set. Most expanded thyroid clonotypes with frequency above 0.001 were also detected in blood, suggesting blood repertoires may reflect the thyroid immune response. In validation, the model predicted ophthalmopathy progression with about 71% sensitivity and approximately 72% specificity; approximately 12 predicted patients were CT-confirmed with GO in a median of roughly 6.8 months.

The ophthalmopathy patients had moderately to severely active disease, with a Clinical Activity Score of 3 or higher, a NOSPECS grade of 4 or higher, and a disease duration of less than 3 months. Anyone with other autoimmune diseases, uncontrolled infections, pregnancy or lactation was excluded from the study. Clinical symptoms, serum thyroxine, TRAb, thyroid ultrasound and orbital computed tomography formed the basis of the diagnosis. PBMCs were isolated from about 10 ml of fresh peripheral blood by Ficoll-Paque density gradient centrifugation. Trizol reagent was used to extract the total RNA, and its quality was then checked on an Agilent 2100 Bioanalyzer. The junction carries 10 bases between V and J, which are trimmed by 3 bases and 7 bases respectively. The germline V gene provides CDR1 MNHNS and CDR2 SASEGT. From cysteine to phenylalanine, the CDR3 is 13 amino acids long. Only the CDR3 DNA stays, 39 bases, in frame from base 1.

The sequencing sample was made of blood. The sequence derives from a woman aged 25-40 years with Graves' ophthalmopathy. Donor details come from another sample of the same person, matched by shared clones. The chain was built from TRBV6-1 and TRBJ1-5; TRBD1 is a possible D gene, resting on 6 matching bases. CDR3 loop: CASSDRGGQPQHF. The DNA sequence reads TGTGCCAGCAGTGACAGGGGTGGACAGCCCCAGCATTTT.